This T cell receptor beta chain was recovered during a study of breast tumors, draining lymph nodes, adjacent tissues. Study-wide findings and caveats: Tumor repertoires ranked between lymph nodes and nontumor tissue in diversity, with V and J gene preferences. Compared with basal-like, luminal-like tumors shared significantly more repertoire with nontumor tissue.

Worth noting for this clonotype: Its cognate antigen is unknown. Its ends do not fully match the called genes, so a read error is possible.

MiXCR was run by TCRdb on the multiplex PCR reads, yielding one entry per CDR3 protein. The repertoire holds roughly 80,000 distinct CDR3 sequences, with roughly 20% as singletons. Germline loops: CDR1 MNHEY, CDR2 SVGAGI. The CDR3 has 15 amino acids. The lymph nodes were axillary draining lymph nodes from breast cancer patients. The sequencing sample was made of axillary lymph node tissue. The TCR sequence derives from a female donor with breast cancer. Some clones in this sample may be carry-over from other donors' samples. The chain uses TRBV6-5 and TRBJ2-3; TRBD1 matches 11 bases. The CDR3 sequence: CASSRTGGGLDTQCF. CDR3 bases: TGCGCCAGCAGCAGGACAGGGGGCGGTTTAGATACGCAGTGTTTT.